A selection of T cell receptor beta chains follows, all from one sample in a study of a mutant IDH1 vaccine in newly diagnosed glioma. Produced via immunoSEQ multiplex PCR; TCRdb's table is partial and in-frame only. The sample lists 56,000 or so clones, roughly 78% occurring once. These receptors' targets are unknown. The sample here was PBMCs, taken from a glioma patient whose treatment included an IDH1 peptide vaccine. The receptors were gathered from a middle-aged woman with glioma. Both conserved end residues are trimmed from each CDR3. Fields, in order: CDR3 length, J gene, V gene, CDR3 protein.

CDR3 length: 13
J gene: TRBJ2-3
V gene: TRBV21-1
CDR3 protein: ASSVRDPSTDTQY

CDR3 length: 7
J gene: TRBJ1-1
V gene: TRBV20-1
CDR3 protein: SARREAF

CDR3 length: 11
J gene: TRBJ1-2
V gene: TRBV2
CDR3 protein: ASTYTTTDGYT

CDR3 length: 14
J gene: TRBJ1-2
V gene: TRBV10-3
CDR3 protein: AISGPGRGNDYGYT

CDR3 length: 10
J gene: TRBJ2-7
V gene: TRBV30
CDR3 protein: AWSVTGYEQY

CDR3 length: 11
J gene: TRBJ1-2
V gene: TRBV19
CDR3 protein: ASSMTAGEGYT

CDR3 length: 13
J gene: TRBJ1-2
V gene: TRBV2
CDR3 protein: ASIHPTGVSSGYT

CDR3 length: 11
J gene: TRBJ2-1
V gene: TRBV2
CDR3 protein: ASKESSGNEQF

CDR3 length: 12
J gene: TRBJ1-3
V gene: TRBV2
CDR3 protein: ASRGVNSGNTIY

CDR3 length: 14
J gene: TRBJ2-5
V gene: TRBV5-6
CDR3 protein: ASSFRVVKKRETQY

CDR3 length: 12
J gene: TRBJ1-4
V gene: TRBV5-1
CDR3 protein: ASSLVTTNEKLF

CDR3 length: 11
J gene: TRBJ2-1
V gene: TRBV30
CDR3 protein: AWAPGQNNEQF

CDR3 length: 12
J gene: TRBJ2-2
V gene: TRBV5-1
CDR3 protein: ASSLAGDTGELF

CDR3 length: 12
J gene: TRBJ1-1
V gene: TRBV5-4
CDR3 protein: ASSFGTRAAEAF

CDR3 length: 13
J gene: TRBJ2-5
V gene: TRBV4-1
CDR3 protein: ASSQDGTGQETQY

CDR3 length: 13
J gene: TRBJ2-1
V gene: TRBV27
CDR3 protein: ASSLLAGAPNEQF

CDR3 length: 12
J gene: TRBJ2-7
V gene: TRBV6-1
CDR3 protein: ASSLESGPYEQY

CDR3 length: 13
J gene: TRBJ2-1
V gene: TRBV9
CDR3 protein: ASTPMRGGDNEQF

CDR3 length: 11
J gene: TRBJ2-3
V gene: TRBV6-5
CDR3 protein: ASSYAGTDTQY

CDR3 length: 13
J gene: TRBJ1-2
V gene: TRBV5-5
CDR3 protein: ASSLEPGQGHGYT

CDR3 length: 12
J gene: TRBJ1-6
V gene: TRBV30
CDR3 protein: AWSRDRGNSPLH

CDR3 length: 15
J gene: TRBJ1-4
V gene: TRBV5-1
CDR3 protein: ASSARDRGSTNEKLF

CDR3 length: 10
J gene: TRBJ2-7
V gene: TRBV2
CDR3 protein: ASITQGYEQY

CDR3 length: 12
J gene: TRBJ2-1
V gene: TRBV27
CDR3 protein: ASSRPGAFNEQF

CDR3 length: 13
J gene: TRBJ1-4
V gene: TRBV5-4
CDR3 protein: ASSSQRLGREKLF

CDR3 length: 13
J gene: TRBJ2-7
V gene: TRBV5-6
CDR3 protein: ASSFGTGNIYEQY

CDR3 length: 14
J gene: TRBJ2-1
V gene: TRBV30
CDR3 protein: AWSAFEQRGTNEQF

CDR3 length: 12
J gene: TRBJ1-2
V gene: TRBV5-1
CDR3 protein: ASSTTGEGYGYT